Here is one TCR beta chain with its context. Its antigen is undetermined. This sample's time point: newly diagnosed, previously untreated cHL patient sample. Magnetic negative selection served to purify CD4+ T cells out of PBMCs that had been thawed. Comparators were PBMCs taken from newly diagnosed, untreated classical Hodgkin lymphoma. The data were produced by immunoSEQ multiplex PCR, yet TCRdb's version contains in-frame clones alone and is incomplete. The sample holds roughly 23,000 clones, 90% seen once. The data derive from a study of PD-1 blockade in classical Hodgkin lymphoma. Study-wide findings and caveats: At baseline, newly diagnosed patients reportedly showed less TCR diversity than healthy donors. Repertoires differed for reasons still undefined, possibly disease activity or prior therapy.

Trimming left V 4 bases short and J 1 base short, with 9 bases between. This CDR3 is 14 amino acids long. CDR1 is SGHTS and CDR2 is YDEGEE in the germline V gene. This chain joins TRBV5-8 and TRBJ1-5; no reliable D call. The source is a human donor with classical Hodgkin lymphoma. Sequenced sample: CD4+ T cells from blood. The CDR3 reads CASSRGTSNQPQHF. The CDR3 DNA sequence: TGTGCCAGCAGCCGGGGAACGAGCAATCAGCCCCAGCATTTT. The entire variable domain, with the rest obtained from reference TRBV5-8 and TRBJ1-5, is as follows: EAGVTQSPTHLIKTRGQQATLRCSPISGHTSVYWYQQALGLGLQFLLWYDEGEERNRGNFPPRFSGRQFPNYSSELNVNALELEDSALYLCASSRGTSNQPQHFGDGTRLSIL.